The next 32 T cell receptor beta chains were all read from a single sample in a study of radiotherapy plus CTLA-4 blockade in lung cancer (dated by TCRdb to the late 2010s). Library preparation was by the immunoSEQ multiplex PCR assay. The table was pulled from immuneACCESS by TCRdb, which kept in-frame rearrangements only. Such tables lose some clones; where checked, under half of the loss comes from unresolved V genes, and the rest has no known cause. The sample profile shows tens of thousands of clones; roughly 80% of them were found once. 6% to 8% of the sample goes to the ten largest clones. The starting material was peripheral blood, obtained from a patient treated with radiotherapy plus ipilimumab. The source is a human donor with non-small cell lung cancer who had stable disease on radiotherapy plus ipilimumab.

The J gene is TRBJ2-5, the V gene TRBV19, with 9 bases aligning to TRBD2. Germline loops: CDR1 LNHDA, CDR2 SQIVND (reference sequence). Trimming at V came to 3 bases and at J to 2 bases, leaving 7 bases not matched to a gene. This CDR3 has 16 residues. The CDR3 coding sequence is TGTGCCAGTAGTATTGCTAGCGGGGCCCTACAAGAGACCCAGTACTTC. Translated: CASSIASGALQETQYF.

The rearrangement joins TRBV6-5 to TRBJ1-5; weak D call: TRBD1 (5 bases). This CDR3 is 13 amino acids long. Trimming shortened V by 8 bases and J by 9 bases, and 17 bases separated the two germline ends. Germline V gene lookup returns CDR1 MNHEY and CDR2 SVGAGI. The CDR3 loop is CASCDSPGGPQHF. The DNA for the CDR3 is TGTGCCAGCTGTGACAGTCCGGGGGGGCCCCAGCATTTT.

The chain has TRBV9 and TRBJ1-5; a weak D match, TRBD1 (5 bases). V was clipped by 3 bases and J by 7 bases, with 14 bases between them. Germline-derived CDR1 and CDR2 are SGDLS and YYNGEE. The length of the CDR3 is 14 residues. This chain's CDR3 is CASSARGRDQPQHF. The DNA of the CDR3 is TGTGCCAGCAGCGCCCGGGGCAGGGACCAGCCCCAGCATTTT.

This clone was counted between two and nine times. This chain joins TRBV18 and TRBJ1-5; D is uncertain. The CDR3 runs to 14 residues. Germline loops: CDR1 KGHSH, CDR2 LQKENI. Between the trimmed V and J ends, which lost 6 bases and 4 bases, there was a span of 13 bases. In DNA form, the CDR3 reads TGTGCCAGCTCCTCCGGGTCGGAAAATCAGCCCCAGCATTTT. Encoded protein: CASSSGSENQPQHF.

This clone occurred a few times. The V call is TRBV2, the J call TRBJ1-4, with 10 bases lining up with TRBD1. There are 18 residues in the CDR3. The germline V gene has CDR1 SNHLY and CDR2 FYNNEI. Unmatched junction bases numbered 21, after V lost 9 bases and J lost 8 bases. CDR3 nucleotide sequence: TGTGCCAGTCGGGGGAGGGAAAACCGGGACAGGGGAGACGAAAAACTGTTTTTT. This codes for CASRGRENRDRGDEKLFF.

The J gene is TRBJ2-7, the V gene TRBV29-1; D is perhaps TRBD1 or TRBD2 (5 bases each). The CDR3 runs to 13 residues. The V end was cut by 7 bases, the J end by 0 bases, with 13 bases between. From germline, CDR1 is SQVTM and CDR2 ANQGSEA. The CDR3 DNA is TGCAGCGGTGTTGGGGGAACCTCCTACGAGCAGTACTTC. Amino acid sequence: CSGVGGTSYEQYF.

V is TRBV6-1 and J is TRBJ1-4; D gene unclear. In germline, CDR1 is MNHNS, CDR2 SASEGT. This CDR3 spans 15 amino acids. The V gene lost 4 bases and the J gene lost 5 bases, with 14 bases spanning the gap. Written as DNA, the CDR3 is TGTGCCAGCAGTGTTGCAGGAGTGGGGAATGAAAAACTGTTTTTT. It codes for CASSVAGVGNEKLFF.

This clone has just a few counts. The rearrangement links TRBV27 to TRBJ1-5, with D perhaps TRBD1 (5 bases). There are 15 residues in the CDR3. Trimming removed 2 bases from V and 3 bases from J, with 11 bases in between. CDR1 MNHEY and CDR2 SMNVEV come from the germline V gene (reference sequence). CDR3 region: CASSLRGEINQPQHF. For the CDR3, the DNA is TGTGCCAGCAGTTTAAGAGGGGAGATCAATCAGCCCCAGCATTTT.

This clone was seen more than once but under ten times. J is TRBJ1-2 and V is TRBV5-5; 7 bases map to TRBD1. The germline V gene has CDR1 SGHKS and CDR2 YYEKEE (reference sequence). CDR3 length: 15 amino acids. J was trimmed by 2 bases and V by 4 bases; bases with no gene match: 8. CDR3 nucleotides: TGTGCCAGCAGCGAAACCGGGACAGTCAACTATGGCTACACCTTC. As protein: CASSETGTVNYGYTF.

The CDR3 is CASSPEGKDTEAFF. The DNA of the CDR3 is TGTGCCAGCAGCCCGGAAGGGAAAGACACTGAAGCTTTCTTT. The chain has TRBV6-1 and TRBJ1-1, with D unresolved. Trimming removed 6 bases at V and 3 bases at J, with 14 bases between. The germline CDR1 and CDR2 sequences are MNHNS and SASEGT. The CDR3 is made up of 14 amino acids.

The CDR3 DNA reads TGTGCCACCAGCAGACCTCAGCGGGGGGCGGACACCGGGGAGCTGTTTTTT. Protein product: CATSRPQRGADTGELFF. V gene TRBV15 combines with J gene TRBJ2-2, with 9 bases identical to TRBD2. Trimming cost V 2 bases and J 3 bases; bases outside gene matches: 7. This CDR3 contains 17 residues. The germline gives CDR1 LNHNV, CDR2 YYDKDF (reference sequence).

This clone was counted once. CDR3 nucleotides: TGCAGCGTTGGGGGGGGGCACGAGCAGTACTTC. It encodes CSVGGGHEQYF. The rearrangement joins TRBV29-1 to TRBJ2-7; the D gene is possibly TRBD2 (7 bases). The length of the CDR3 is 11 residues. V gave up 4 bases and J gave up 5 bases, with 9 bases separating them. CDR1 is SQVTM and CDR2 is ANQGSEA in the germline V gene.

The chain has TRBV14 and TRBJ2-1, with D perhaps matching TRBD1 (6 bases). CDR1 and CDR2 from the germline V gene are SGHDN and FVKESK. CDR3 length: 14 residues. V lost 0 bases and J 6 bases, leaving 9 bases between the germline ends. The CDR3 spells CASSQDMGANEQFF. CDR3 nucleotide sequence: TGTGCCAGCAGCCAAGATATGGGGGCCAATGAGCAGTTCTTC.

The chain has TRBV9 and TRBJ1-1; D not resolved. In germline, CDR1 is SGDLS, CDR2 YYNGEE. The CDR3 has 15 residues. The V gene lost 0 bases and the J gene lost 1 base, with 10 bases spanning the gap. In nucleotides, the CDR3 is TGTGCCAGCAGCGTAGGAGGCCTCCGGAACACTGAAGCTTTCTTT. Its translation: CASSVGGLRNTEAFF. Supplemented by reference TRBV9 and TRBJ1-1, the full variable domain reads DSGVTQTPKHLITATGQRVTLRCSPRSGDLSVYWYQQSLDQGLQFLIQYYNGEERAKGNILERFSAQQFPDLHSELNLSSLELGDSALYFCASSVGGLRNTEAFFGQGTRLTVV.

This chain connects TRBV30 to TRBJ1-6; D not certain. The CDR3 length is 15 residues. Per the germline V gene, CDR1 is GTSNPN and CDR2 is SVGIG (reference sequence). V lost 4 bases and J lost 0, with 10 bases in between. The CDR3 bases are TGTGCCTGGATGGGCCCGAGCTCCTATAATTCACCCCTCCACTTT. Its protein product is CAWMGPSSYNSPLHF.

J is TRBJ2-3 and V is TRBV21-1; TRBD1 is the table's D call, not checked against the DNA. TRBV21-1 is a pseudogene. CDR3 length: 17 residues. The CDR3 DNA sequence: TGTGCCAGCAGCAAAGTACAACGCCAGCAGGTTAGGGATACGCAGTATTTT. The encoded protein is CASSKVQRQQVRDTQYF.

The chain links TRBV5-1 to TRBJ2-3; maybe TRBD1 (5 bases). The CDR3 loop spans 15 amino acids. Germline assignment: CDR1 SGHRS and CDR2 YFSETQ. V was shortened by 2 bases and J by 2 bases, with 12 bases between the two germline ends. The CDR3: CASSFARALTDTQYF. As DNA, the CDR3 is TGCGCCAGCAGCTTTGCCAGGGCCCTCACAGATACGCAGTATTTT.

V gene TRBV15 combines with J gene TRBJ1-1; no firm D call. The CDR3 covers 16 residues. The V gene lost 0 bases and the J gene lost 2 bases, with 13 bases spanning the gap. Germline V gene data show CDR1 as LNHNV and CDR2 as YYDKDF (reference sequence). The CDR3 reads CATSRDPFRSNTEAFF. In nucleotides, the CDR3 is TGTGCCACCAGCAGAGATCCCTTCAGGAGTAACACTGAAGCTTTCTTT.

The chain links TRBV5-4 to TRBJ1-1, with 10 positions matching TRBD1. The CDR3 length is 14 residues. Germline V CDR1 and CDR2: SGHNT, YYREEE (reference sequence). With 2 bases clipped from V and 4 bases from J, the junction kept 2 bases outside the gene matches. The CDR3 DNA sequence: TGTGCCAGCAGCTTAAGGGACAGGGGCACTGAAGCTTTCTTT. This gives the protein CASSLRDRGTEAFF.

The chain links TRBV19 to TRBJ1-4, with D possibly matching TRBD1 (6 bases). The V and J ends lost 5 bases and 5 bases respectively, with 15 bases between them. CDR1 and CDR2 from the germline V gene are LNHDA and SQIVND (reference sequence). The CDR3 length is 15 residues. CDR3 bases: TGTGCCAGTAGTCCGGGGGGCCAGCCGAATGAAAAACTGTTTTTT. This sequence encodes CASSPGGQPNEKLFF. The variable domain in full, with the rest retrieved from reference TRBV19 and TRBJ1-4, is DGGITQSPKYLFRKEGQNVTLSCEQNLNHDAMYWYRQDPGQGLRLIYYSQIVNDFQKGDIAEGYSVSREKKESFPLTVTSAQKNPTAFYLCASSPGGQPNEKLFFGSGTQLSVL.

The chain links TRBV7-8 to TRBJ2-1; weak D call: TRBD2 (5 bases). Trimming left V 4 bases short and J 2 bases short, with 12 bases between. Germline CDR1 and CDR2: SGHVS and FQNEAQ. CDR3 length: 15 residues. CDR3 bases: TGTGCCAGCAGCTGGAGCCGGGGAACCTACAATGAGCAGTTCTTC. It specifies CASSWSRGTYNEQFF.

The genes are TRBV6-1 and TRBJ1-1; a weak D match, TRBD1 (5 bases). In germline, CDR1 is MNHNS, CDR2 SASEGT. Trimming cost V 6 bases and J 10 bases, with 24 bases left between them. CDR3 length equals 15 residues. The CDR3 spells CASSPTGPPFQGAFF. In nucleotides, the CDR3 is TGTGCCAGCAGCCCCACCGGGCCACCCTTCCAGGGAGCTTTCTTT.

This clone was found once. This sample includes further DNA sequences coding for the same CDR3. The rearrangement uses TRBV5-1 and TRBJ2-3, with 7 positions matching TRBD2. V gave up 3 bases and J gave up 1 base; unmatched junction bases: 5. The germline V gene has CDR1 SGHRS and CDR2 YFSETQ. The CDR3 sequence is 15 residues long. CDR3 protein: CASSSLGGGTDTQYF. The CDR3 DNA sequence: TGCGCCAGCAGCTCGCTGGGAGGGGGCACAGATACGCAGTATTTT.

V gene TRBV5-1 combines with J gene TRBJ1-1, with 9 positions matching TRBD1. The germline CDR1 and CDR2 sequences are SGHRS and YFSETQ. The CDR3 runs 16 residues. J was trimmed by 5 bases and V by 1 base; bases with no gene match: 9. The CDR3 spells CASSLYPPGQGTEAFF. In DNA form, the CDR3 reads TGCGCCAGCAGCTTGTACCCACCGGGACAGGGAACTGAAGCTTTCTTT.

The chain combines TRBV7-2 with TRBJ1-1, with 10 bases identical to TRBD1. CDR3 length: 15 amino acids. The germline CDR1 and CDR2 sequences are SGHTA and FQGNSA. Germline trimming cut 5 bases from V and 1 base from J; bases unmatched to any gene: 4. The CDR3 DNA reads as TGTGCCAGCAGCGGGAGGACAGGGGGGAACACTGAAGCTTTCTTT. The encoded protein is CASSGRTGGNTEAFF.

CDR3 nucleotide sequence: TGTGCCAGCAGCTTAGGTTGGGGGTCTGAGCAGTTCTTC. This gives the protein CASSLGWGSEQFF. The gene calls are TRBV11-2 and TRBJ2-1; D assignment may be TRBD1 or TRBD2 (5 bases each). Germline loops: CDR1 SGHAT, CDR2 FQNNGV. V was pared by 1 base and J by 9 bases, with 10 bases between. The CDR3 loop spans 13 amino acids.

The rearrangement uses TRBV28 and TRBJ1-6; TRBD1 matches 7 bases. The CDR3 loop spans 14 amino acids. The V and J ends lost 7 bases and 4 bases, in that order; junction bases with no gene match: 4. Germline CDR1 is MDHEN and CDR2 is SYDVKM. CDR3 sequence reads: CASKLGQYNSPLHF. The CDR3 nucleotides read TGTGCCAGCAAATTGGGACAGTATAATTCACCCCTCCACTTT.

This chain links TRBV10-3 with TRBJ2-5, with D tentatively TRBD1 or TRBD2 (6 bases each). Germline assignment: CDR1 ENHRY and CDR2 SYGVKD. The CDR3 totals 13 residues. The germline V and J ends were trimmed by 5 bases and 10 bases, with 17 bases remaining between them. CDR3 region: CAISRGTDQIQYF. CDR3 nucleotides: TGTGCCATCAGTAGGGGGACTGATCAAATCCAGTACTTC.

Comment on this clone: The junction shows a germline mismatch at one end, possibly a read error. This chain uses TRBV4-1 with TRBJ1-1; D is uncertain. The CDR3 sequence is 13 residues long. Per the germline V gene, CDR1 is MGHRA and CDR2 is YSYEKL. In DNA form, the CDR3 reads TGCGCCAGCAGCGAAGAACTGAACACTGAAGCTTTCTTT. This encodes CASSEELNTEAFF.

This clone was observed once. One end of the junction fails to match germline, which may point to a read error. The V call is TRBV11-2, the J call TRBJ1-1; 8 nucleotides match TRBD1. The CDR3 runs 12 residues. CDR1 and CDR2 from the germline V gene are SGHAT and FQNNGV. In nucleotides, the CDR3 is TGTGCCAGCAGCGTAGACAGGGGAAAAGCTTTCTTT. It is translated as CASSVDRGKAFF.

The rearrangement uses TRBV4-1 and TRBJ1-5, with D uncertain. Trimming stripped 0 bases from V and 2 bases from J, with 11 bases between. The CDR3 sequence is 16 residues long. Germline CDR1 and CDR2: MGHRA and YSYEKL. The CDR3 sequence: CASSQDDGSGNQPQHF. The CDR3 DNA reads as TGCGCCAGCAGCCAAGATGACGGATCGGGCAATCAGCCCCAGCATTTT.

The gene calls are TRBV7-2 and TRBJ1-2; 11 positions agree with TRBD1. The CDR3 loop spans 14 amino acids. V gave up 4 bases and J gave up 5 bases; unmatched junction bases: 3. Germline CDR1 SGHTA, CDR2 FQGNSA. DNA of the CDR3: TGTGCCAGCAGCTCCGGGACAGGGGGATATGGCTACACCTTC. It is translated as CASSSGTGGYGYTF.